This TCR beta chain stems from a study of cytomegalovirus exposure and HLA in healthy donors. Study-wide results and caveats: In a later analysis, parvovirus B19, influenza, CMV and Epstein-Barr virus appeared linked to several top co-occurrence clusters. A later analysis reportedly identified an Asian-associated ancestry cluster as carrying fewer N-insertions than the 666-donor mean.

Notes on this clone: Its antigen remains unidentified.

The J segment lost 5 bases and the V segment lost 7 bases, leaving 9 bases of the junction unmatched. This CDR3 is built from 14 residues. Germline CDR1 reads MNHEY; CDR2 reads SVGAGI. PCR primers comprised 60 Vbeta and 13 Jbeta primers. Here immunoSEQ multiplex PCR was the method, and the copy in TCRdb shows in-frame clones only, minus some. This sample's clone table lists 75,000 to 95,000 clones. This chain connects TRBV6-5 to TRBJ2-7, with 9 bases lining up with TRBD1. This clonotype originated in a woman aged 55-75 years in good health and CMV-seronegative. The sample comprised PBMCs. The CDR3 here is CASTGRTGANEQYF. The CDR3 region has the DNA TGTGCCAGCACGGGGCGGACAGGGGCAAACGAGCAGTACTTC.